This T cell receptor (beta chain) was retrieved from a study of T-cell reconstitution after alpha-beta-depleted transplantation in children (dated by TCRdb to about 2016). The study in broad terms: The study quantitatively tracked T-cell immune reconstitution after TCRalphabeta/CD19-depleted allogeneic hematopoietic cell transplantation in children using TCR repertoire profiling. Overall results and qualifications from the work: The high TCRbeta diversity at day 60 in some patients was ascribed to recipient T cells and intrathymic progenitors that had survived conditioning. Over subsequent months, a decline in hyperexpanded clone frequencies was noted, and after one year, T-cell counts and TCRbeta diversity were mostly ascribed to newly produced T cells. Apparently early alphabetaT-cell count recovery about two months after transplant reportedly relied on only several hundred rapidly expanded clones derived from non-depleted graft cells.

Reading the label with the study, this specimen's treatment or condition is: allogeneic hematopoietic cell transplantation with graft depleted of TCRalphabeta T cells and CD19 B cells. The transplant recipients were children given TCRalphabeta/CD19-depleted allogeneic hematopoietic cell grafts. Library prep was done by PCR. The sequencer listed for this sample is Illumina HiSeq 2500. Molecular barcoding was employed in the preparation of TCR libraries, with unique molecular identifiers being used to normalize TCRbeta repertoire quantification. In-frame beta chains were kept once TCRdb had trimmed the public reads at Q25 with fastp and called clones with MiXCR. One record per CDR3 amino acid sequence lists the most common genes and DNA. In all, the sample holds hundreds of thousands of distinct CDR3 sequences, and approximately 8.9% of those were seen once. The ten biggest clones cover roughly 5.8% of the sample.

There are 16 amino acids in the CDR3, from cysteine to phenylalanine inclusive. Here the CDR3 DNA is all that survives: 48 bases in frame from base 1. Taken from the germline V gene, the CDR1 and CDR2 loops are SGHRS and YFSETQ. V and J are truncated by 5 bases and 7 bases respectively, leaving an intervening sequence of 24 bases. This clonotype has ten or more counts. Its binding antigen is unknown. Per-nucleotide qualities are absent, and no much larger clonotype sits a single base away. The chain is made from TRBV5-1 and TRBJ1-2; a weak D assignment points to TRBD1 (6 bases agree). The TCR was taken from a male patient under 18 who had a stem cell transplant for acute lymphoblastic leukemia, so the T cells may come from the graft donor. Specimen: PBMCs, mostly from graft donor cells, collected 180 days after TCRalphabeta/CD19-depleted stem cell transplant. The CDR3 protein sequence reads: CASRPNAGEVLFGYTF. The nucleotide sequence reads TGCGCCAGCAGACCCAATGCAGGGGAAGTCCTATTTGGCTACACCTTC.